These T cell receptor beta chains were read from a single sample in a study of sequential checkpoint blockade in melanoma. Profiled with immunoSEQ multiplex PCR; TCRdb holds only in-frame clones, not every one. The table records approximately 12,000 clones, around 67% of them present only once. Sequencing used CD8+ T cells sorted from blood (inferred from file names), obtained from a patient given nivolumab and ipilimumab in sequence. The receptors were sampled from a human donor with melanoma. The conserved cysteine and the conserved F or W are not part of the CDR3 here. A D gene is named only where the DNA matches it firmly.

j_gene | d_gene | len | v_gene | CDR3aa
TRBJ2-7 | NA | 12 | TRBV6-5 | ASSTSGTLFEQY
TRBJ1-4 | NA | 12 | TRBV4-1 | ASSQEGGLEKLF
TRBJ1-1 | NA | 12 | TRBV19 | ASGNGGSDTEAF
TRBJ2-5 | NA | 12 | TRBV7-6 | ASSLAVRPETQY
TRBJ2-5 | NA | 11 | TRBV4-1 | ASSQSAGETQY
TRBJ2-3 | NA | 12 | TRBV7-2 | ASIRGGGTDTQY
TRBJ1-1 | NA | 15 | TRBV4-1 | ASSQTTGIEVNTEAF
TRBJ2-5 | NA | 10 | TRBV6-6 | ASNPGGWTQY
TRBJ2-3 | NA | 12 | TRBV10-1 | ASKVAGCTDTQY
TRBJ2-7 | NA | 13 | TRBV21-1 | ASSKGVAGPYEQY
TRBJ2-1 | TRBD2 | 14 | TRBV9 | ASSESGGPGLNEQF
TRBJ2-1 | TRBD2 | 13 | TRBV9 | ASSVVNSGNGEQF
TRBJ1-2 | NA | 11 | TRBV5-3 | ASSLGEGPGYT
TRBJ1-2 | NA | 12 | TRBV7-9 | ASSSDSSNYGYT
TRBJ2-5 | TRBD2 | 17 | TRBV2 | ASGFFRQGASGSGKTQY